This T cell receptor beta chain was sequenced for a study of shared clonotypes between healthy human individuals. Study-level information: Three plates each covered CD4 naive and memory; CD8 naive two, CD8 memory one. Points from the study as a whole: Clonotype sharing among donors was thought likely to change with sequencing depth.

Clones were sequenced by immunoSEQ multiplex PCR, and TCRdb holds only the in-frame ones, with some missing. The data show 660,000 or so clones, with 95% to 97% seen just once and around 0.1% held by the top ten. Naive CD8 cells lacked CD45RO, underwent positive selection for CCR7 and left out terminally differentiated effector memory CD45RA+ cells. The donors, healthy adults who were HIV-negative, had experienced no recent acute infections or vaccinations. CDR1 is WSHSY and CDR2 is SAAADI in the germline V gene. This CDR3 is 12 amino acids long. V gave up 6 bases and J gave up 2 bases, with 8 bases separating them. Remarks on this clone: Its matching antigen is unknown.

This clonotype was obtained from a woman in her 30s in good health. Specimen: naive CD8+ T cells sorted from blood. The chain is built from TRBV10-2 and TRBJ2-7; D is uncertain. Here the CDR3 DNA reads TGCGCCAGCAGCTCCCAGGCCTACGAGCAGTACTTC. It codes for CASSSQAYEQYF.